This TCR beta chain is drawn from a study of patients and donors after allogeneic stem cell transplantation (dated by TCRdb to 2018 to 2021). This clonotype has a count of ten or more. What this receptor recognizes is not known. No quality values exist for individual bases; no much larger clone is one base distant. Library preparation employed RT-PCR. The data were produced on a NextSeq 550. In-frame beta chains were kept once TCRdb had trimmed the public reads at Q25 with fastp and called clones with MiXCR. Rows with one shared CDR3 protein collapse into an entry with the most common genes and DNA. Within this sample are about 31,000 distinct CDR3 sequences, with nearly 7% of them counted one time only. Jointly, the top ten make up about 35% of the sample. CDR1 and CDR2 were assigned from the germline V gene as MDHEN and SYDVKM. V loses 5 bases, J loses 3 bases, and the germline ends lie 11 bases apart. The CDR3, cysteine through phenylalanine, is 15 amino acids long. The kept DNA is CDR3 alone, 45 bases in frame from the first base.

The sequence links TRBV28 to TRBJ1-6; D gene: possibly TRBD1, on 5 matching bases. The TCR was taken from a human donor who was either an allogeneic HSCT recipient or a stem cell or donor lymphocyte infusion donor (not recorded which). It is not recorded whose cells these are; they may come from a transplant donor. Specimen: blood, either unsorted or a sorted T cell fraction (not recorded which). The encoded CDR3 is CASSPQGYYNSPLHF. The DNA reads as follows: TGTGCCAGCAGTCCGCAGGGCTACTATAATTCACCCCTCCACTTT.